Following are 13 T cell receptor beta chains from one sample sequenced in a study of early T cells in non-severe SARS-CoV-2 infection. Via MiXCR, TCRdb re-called the 5' RACE reads, giving one row per CDR3 protein. The table has about 77,000 distinct CDR3 sequences, 12% seen once; the top ten hold roughly a sixth. Specimen: whole blood, collected at baseline. All receptors derive from an adult who was a healthcare worker with PCR-confirmed SARS-CoV-2 infection or an uninfected control (not recorded which). The donor label of this sample is uncertain.

This clonotype was counted many times. The V and J genes are TRBV6-5 and TRBJ2-5; TRBD1 is a possible D gene (6 bases). V lost 9 bases, J lost 3 bases, and 11 bases lay in between. Germline-derived CDR1 and CDR2 are MNHEY and SVGAGI. CDR3 length: 12 residues. The CDR3 loop is CASWDTKETQYF. The CDR3 coding sequence is TGTGCCAGTTGGGACACCAAAGAGACCCAGTACTTC.

The chain combines TRBV5-6 with TRBJ2-1; D ambiguous. The CDR3 consists of 13 residues. Germline V gives CDR1 SGHDT, CDR2 YYEEEE. Trimming shortened V by 1 base and J by 10 bases, and 12 bases separated the two germline ends. The CDR3 region has the DNA TGTGCCAGCAGCTTGTTGGCGGCTGGGGAGCAGTTCTTC. This sequence encodes CASSLLAAGEQFF.

This clonotype was seen at least ten times. The chain uses TRBV7-3 and TRBJ2-7; tentative D call: TRBD2 (7 bases). The CDR3 extends over 13 amino acids. CDR1 is SGHTA, CDR2 FQGTGA, per germline. V dropped 1 base and J dropped 8 bases, with 12 bases sitting between them. Written as DNA, the CDR3 is TGTGCCAGCAGCTTAAGCGCGGGGGCAAAGCAGTACTTC. Translated, it gives CASSLSAGAKQYF.

This clonotype was seen repeatedly, ten times or more. The rearrangement joins TRBV7-3 to TRBJ2-7; 10 bases are shared with TRBD2. The V gene end was trimmed by 1 base and the J gene end by 5 bases; junction bases not matched to a gene: 5. Germline CDR1 SGHTA, CDR2 FQGTGA. The CDR3 totals 15 residues. The CDR3 DNA reads TGTGCCAGCAGCTTAAAGCGGGAGGGCCACAACGAGCAGTACTTC. This sequence encodes CASSLKREGHNEQYF. Based on the CDR3 plus reference TRBV7-3 and TRBJ2-7, the full variable domain is GAGVSQTPSNKVTEKGKYVELRCDPISGHTALYWYRQSLGQGPEFLIYFQGTGAADDSGLPNDRFFAVRPEGSVSTLKIQRTERGDSAVYLCASSLKREGHNEQYFGPGTRLTVT.

In this sample, this clonotype turned up a few times. The chain uses TRBV3-1 and TRBJ2-1, with 7 bases matching TRBD1. The V gene's germline CDR1 is LGHDT and CDR2 YNNKEL (reference sequence). The CDR3 loop spans 14 amino acids. V was pared by 4 bases and J by 7 bases, with 7 bases of the junction left unmatched. The DNA of the CDR3 is TGTGCCAGCAGCCGCCGAGGGGGCGTAAATGAGCAGTTCTTC. Its protein product is CASSRRGGVNEQFF.

This clonotype was counted many times. The J gene is TRBJ2-1, the V gene TRBV18, with D maybe TRBD2 (5 bases). The CDR3 is 14 residues long. V gave up 5 bases and J gave up 7 bases, with 15 bases separating them. Germline-derived CDR1 and CDR2 are KGHSH and LQKENI. The CDR3 spells CASSSRTPLNEQFF. CDR3 bases: TGTGCCAGCTCAAGTAGGACTCCCTTGAATGAGCAGTTCTTC.

There are many counts of this clonotype. This rearrangement joins TRBV13 to TRBJ2-6; tentatively, D is TRBD1 (6 bases). Trimming stripped 3 bases from V and 0 bases from J, with 15 bases between. CDR1 PRHDT and CDR2 FYEKMQ come from the germline V gene (reference sequence). The CDR3 totals 18 residues. In DNA form, the CDR3 reads TGTGCCAGCAGCTTCCGCAGGGGACCCCGCTCTGGGGCCAACGTCCTGACTTTC. Protein: CASSFRRGPRSGANVLTF.

This clonotype appeared a few times. V and J are TRBV12-3 or TRBV12-4 and TRBJ2-7; 10 nucleotides agree with TRBD2. CDR3 length: 16 residues. Losses at the gene ends were 6 bases for V and 0 bases for J; bases not matched to a gene: 8. The CDR3 sequence is CASSPGLASSSYEQYF. The CDR3 coding sequence is TGTGCCAGCAGCCCGGGACTAGCGTCGAGCTCCTACGAGCAGTACTTC.

This clonotype was observed a handful of times. The CDR3 DNA follows: TGTGCCAGCAACCTGGGGATGACAGGACAGAACACTGAAGCTTTCTTT. Amino acids: CASNLGMTGQNTEAFF. The chain employs TRBV21-1 and TRBJ1-1; the DNA was not used to check the table's D call, TRBD1. TRBV21-1 is given as a pseudogene. The CDR3 is 16 residues long.

The rearrangement joins TRBV4-1 to TRBJ2-3, with D perhaps matching TRBD1 (6 bases). Germline V gene data show CDR1 as MGHRA and CDR2 as YSYEKL. The CDR3 extends over 15 amino acids. Trimming cost V 3 bases and J 2 bases, with 12 bases left between them. CDR3: CASSQGAGYTDTQYF. In nucleotides, the CDR3 is TGCGCCAGCAGCCAGGGGGCAGGCTACACAGATACGCAGTATTTT.

This sequence joins TRBV6-5 and TRBJ2-2; 8 bases are a match to TRBD1. Germline CDR1 and CDR2: MNHEY and SVGAGI. The V segment lost 6 bases and the J segment 6 bases; nucleotides outside the gene matches: 3. The CDR3 sequence is 13 residues long. The CDR3 DNA is TGTGCCAGCAGGAGGACAGGGTCCGGGGAGCTGTTTTTT. This encodes CASRRTGSGELFF.

This clonotype was observed many times. V gene TRBV3-1 combines with J gene TRBJ2-2, with 11 bases lining up with TRBD1. Trimming took 4 bases from V and 2 from J; bases not matched to a gene: 6. Germline V gives CDR1 LGHDT, CDR2 YNNKEL (reference sequence). The CDR3 length is 17 residues. The CDR3 region has the DNA TGTGCCAGCAGCCGTGGGACAGGGGGATTTAACACCGGGGAGCTGTTTTTT. As protein: CASSRGTGGFNTGELFF. The entire variable domain, with the rest obtained from reference TRBV3-1 and TRBJ2-2, is as follows: DTAVSQTPKYLVTQMGNDKSIKCEQNLGHDTMYWYKQDSKKFLKIMFSYNNKELIINETVPNRFSPKSPDKAHLNLHINSLELGDSAVYFCASSRGTGGFNTGELFFGEGSRLTVL.

The rearrangement links TRBV18 to TRBJ2-5, with TRBD1 matching 11 bases. The ends lost 3 bases at V and 5 bases at J; junction bases unmatched: 5. Germline lookup yields CDR1 KGHSH and CDR2 LQKENI. The CDR3 spans 15 residues. The CDR3 nucleotides read TGTGCCAGCTCACCCTGGACAGGGGGCATGGAGACCCAGTACTTC. Translating gives CASSPWTGGMETQYF. The entire variable domain, with the rest obtained from reference TRBV18 and TRBJ2-5, is as follows: NAGVMQNPRHLVRRRGQEARLRCSPMKGHSHVYWYRQLPEEGLKFMVYLQKENIIDESGMPKERFSAEFPKEGPSILRIQQVVRGDSAAYFCASSPWTGGMETQYFGPGTRLLVL.